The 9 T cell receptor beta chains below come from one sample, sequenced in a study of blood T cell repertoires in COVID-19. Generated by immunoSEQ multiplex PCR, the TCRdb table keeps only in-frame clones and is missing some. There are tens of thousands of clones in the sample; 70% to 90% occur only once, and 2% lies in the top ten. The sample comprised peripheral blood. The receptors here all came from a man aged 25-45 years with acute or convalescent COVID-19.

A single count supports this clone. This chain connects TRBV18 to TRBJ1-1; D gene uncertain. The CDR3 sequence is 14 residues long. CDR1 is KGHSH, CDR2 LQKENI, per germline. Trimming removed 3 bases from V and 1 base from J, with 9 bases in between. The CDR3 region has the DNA TGTGCCAGCTCACCGGGCAACAAGAACACTGAAGCTTTCTTT. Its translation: CASSPGNKNTEAFF.

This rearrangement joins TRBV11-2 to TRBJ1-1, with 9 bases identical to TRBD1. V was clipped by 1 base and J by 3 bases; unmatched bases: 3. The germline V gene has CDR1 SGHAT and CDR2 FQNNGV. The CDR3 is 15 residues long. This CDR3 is CASSLGTGAYTEAFF. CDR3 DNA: TGTGCCAGCAGCTTAGGGACAGGGGCCTACACTGAAGCTTTCTTT.

CDR3 region: CASRFYGGDYGYTF. CDR3 coding DNA: TGTGCCAGCAGGTTCTACGGGGGTGACTATGGCTACACCTTC. This chain links TRBV5-4 with TRBJ1-2, with a tentative D call TRBD1 (5 bases). V lost 5 bases and J lost 3, with 14 bases in between. Germline CDR1 SGHNT, CDR2 YYREEE (reference sequence). The CDR3 spans 14 residues.

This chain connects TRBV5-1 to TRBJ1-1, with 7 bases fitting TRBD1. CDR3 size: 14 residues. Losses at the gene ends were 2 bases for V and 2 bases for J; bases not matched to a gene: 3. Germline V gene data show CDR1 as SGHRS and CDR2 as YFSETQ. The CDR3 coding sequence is TGCGCCAGCAGCTTTGCAGGGGGTAACACTGAAGCTTTCTTT. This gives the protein CASSFAGGNTEAFF.

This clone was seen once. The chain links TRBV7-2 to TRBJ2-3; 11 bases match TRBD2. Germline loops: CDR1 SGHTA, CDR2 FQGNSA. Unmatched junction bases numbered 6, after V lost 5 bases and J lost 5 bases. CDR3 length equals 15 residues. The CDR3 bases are TGTGCCAGCAGCACGAGACTAGCGGGATTAGATACGCAGTATTTT. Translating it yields CASSTRLAGLDTQYF.

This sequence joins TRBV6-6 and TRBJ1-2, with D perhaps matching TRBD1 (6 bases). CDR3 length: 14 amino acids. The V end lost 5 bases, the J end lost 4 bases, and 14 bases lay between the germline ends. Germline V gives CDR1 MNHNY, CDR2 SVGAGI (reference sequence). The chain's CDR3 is CASSTPGTRYGYTF. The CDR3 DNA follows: TGTGCCAGCAGTACCCCAGGGACACGCTATGGCTACACCTTC.

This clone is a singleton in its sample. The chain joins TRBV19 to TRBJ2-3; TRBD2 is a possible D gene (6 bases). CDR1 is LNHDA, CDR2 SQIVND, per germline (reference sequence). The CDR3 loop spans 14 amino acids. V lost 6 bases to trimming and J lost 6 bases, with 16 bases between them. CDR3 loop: CASSRLGISDTQYF. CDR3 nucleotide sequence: TGTGCCAGTAGCCGACTAGGAATCTCGGATACGCAGTATTTT.

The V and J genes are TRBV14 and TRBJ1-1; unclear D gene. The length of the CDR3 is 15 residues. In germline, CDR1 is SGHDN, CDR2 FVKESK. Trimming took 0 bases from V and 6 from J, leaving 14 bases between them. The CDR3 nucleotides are TGTGCCAGCAGCCAAGAGCGGGCCGTGGTCCCTGAAGCTTTCTTT. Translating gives CASSQERAVVPEAFF.

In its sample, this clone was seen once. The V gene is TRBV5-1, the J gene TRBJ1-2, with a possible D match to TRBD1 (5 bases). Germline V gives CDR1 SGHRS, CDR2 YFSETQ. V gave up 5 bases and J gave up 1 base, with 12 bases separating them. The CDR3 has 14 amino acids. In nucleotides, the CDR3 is TGCGCCAGCAGGACAGAGACTAGTAACTATGGCTACACCTTC. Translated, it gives CASRTETSNYGYTF.